This TCR beta chain stems from a study of T cells in tuberculosis. This CDR3 spans 14 amino acids. Trimming shortened V by 2 bases and J by 3 bases, and 13 bases separated the two germline ends. Germline V gene data show CDR1 as SQVTM and CDR2 as ANQGSEA. Generated by immunoSEQ multiplex PCR, the TCRdb table keeps only in-frame clones and is missing some. The sample consists of approximately 30,000 clones, 85% to 95% of them appearing once. This receptor was obtained from a donor aged 10-29 years with latent tuberculosis or without tuberculosis infection. Some clones in this sample may be carry-over from other donors' samples. V gene TRBV29-1 combines with J gene TRBJ1-2; D is ambiguous. The specimen sequenced was PBMCs. The CDR3 nucleotides are TGCAGCGTTGAAAGGCTGGGCGCTGACTATGGCTACACCTTC. Amino acids: CSVERLGADYGYTF.